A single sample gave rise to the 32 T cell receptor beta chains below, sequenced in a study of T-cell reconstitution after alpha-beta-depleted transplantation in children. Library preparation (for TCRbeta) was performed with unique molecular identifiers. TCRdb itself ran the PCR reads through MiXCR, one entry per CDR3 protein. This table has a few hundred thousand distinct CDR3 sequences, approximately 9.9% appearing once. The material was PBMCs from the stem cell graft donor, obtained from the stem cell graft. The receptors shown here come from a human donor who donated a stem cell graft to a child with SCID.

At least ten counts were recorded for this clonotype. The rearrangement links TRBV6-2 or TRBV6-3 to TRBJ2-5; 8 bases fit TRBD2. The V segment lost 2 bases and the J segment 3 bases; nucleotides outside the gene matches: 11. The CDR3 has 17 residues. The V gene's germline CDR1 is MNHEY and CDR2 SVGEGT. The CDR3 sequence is CASSYPQRVSGEETQYF. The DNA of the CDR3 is TGTGCCAGCAGTTACCCCCAGAGAGTTAGCGGGGAAGAGACCCAGTACTTC.

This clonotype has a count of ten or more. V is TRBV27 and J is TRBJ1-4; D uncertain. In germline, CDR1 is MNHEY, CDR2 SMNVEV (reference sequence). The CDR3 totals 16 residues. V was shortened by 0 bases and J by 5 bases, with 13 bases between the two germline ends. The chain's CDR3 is CASSLSISGFNEKLFF. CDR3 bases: TGTGCCAGCAGTTTATCGATCTCGGGGTTCAATGAAAAACTGTTTTTT.

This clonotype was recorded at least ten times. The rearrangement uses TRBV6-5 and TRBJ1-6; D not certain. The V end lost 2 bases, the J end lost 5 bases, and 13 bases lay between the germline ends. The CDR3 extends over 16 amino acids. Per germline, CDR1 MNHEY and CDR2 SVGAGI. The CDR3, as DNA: TGTGCCAGCAGTTACAGTAAATGGCGGGATAATTCACCCCTCCACTTT. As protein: CASSYSKWRDNSPLHF.

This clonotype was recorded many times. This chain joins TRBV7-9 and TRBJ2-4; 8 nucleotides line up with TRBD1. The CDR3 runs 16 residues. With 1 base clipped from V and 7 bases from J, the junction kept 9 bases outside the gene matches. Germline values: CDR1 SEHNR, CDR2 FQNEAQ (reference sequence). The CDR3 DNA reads TGTGCCAGCAGCTTAGGGGTCAGGGGGCGGTTCAACATTCAGTACTTC. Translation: CASSLGVRGRFNIQYF.

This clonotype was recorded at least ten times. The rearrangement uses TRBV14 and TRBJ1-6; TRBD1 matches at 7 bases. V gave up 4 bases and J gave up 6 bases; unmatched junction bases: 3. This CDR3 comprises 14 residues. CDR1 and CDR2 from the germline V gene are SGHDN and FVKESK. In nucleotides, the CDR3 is TGTGCCAGCAGCCGGGACAGATCTAATTCACCCCTCCACTTT. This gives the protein CASSRDRSNSPLHF.

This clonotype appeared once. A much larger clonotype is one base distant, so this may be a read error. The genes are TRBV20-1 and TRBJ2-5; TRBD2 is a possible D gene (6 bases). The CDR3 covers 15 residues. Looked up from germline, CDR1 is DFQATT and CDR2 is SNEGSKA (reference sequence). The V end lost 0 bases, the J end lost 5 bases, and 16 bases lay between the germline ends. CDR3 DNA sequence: TGCAGTGCTAGAGAGGGGACTGGCGGGGAGGAGACCCAGTACTTC. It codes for CSAREGTGGEETQYF.

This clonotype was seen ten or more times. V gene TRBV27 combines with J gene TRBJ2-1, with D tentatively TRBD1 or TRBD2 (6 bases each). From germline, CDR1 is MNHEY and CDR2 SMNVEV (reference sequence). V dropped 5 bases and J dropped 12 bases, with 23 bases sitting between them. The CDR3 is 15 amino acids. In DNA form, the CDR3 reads TGTGCCAGCAGTGTCAATCCCACCTGGAGGGGGTGGCAGTTCTTC. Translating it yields CASSVNPTWRGWQFF.

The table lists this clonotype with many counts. CDR3 DNA sequence: TGTGCCAGCAGCTTACTGACAGGCGTATACAATTCACCCCTCCACTTT. Translated, it gives CASSLLTGVYNSPLHF. J is TRBJ1-6 and V is TRBV7-2, with D perhaps TRBD1 (6 bases). Germline CDR1 reads SGHTA; CDR2 reads FQGNSA. The V end was cut by 2 bases, the J end by 7 bases, with 15 bases between. The CDR3 has 16 amino acids.

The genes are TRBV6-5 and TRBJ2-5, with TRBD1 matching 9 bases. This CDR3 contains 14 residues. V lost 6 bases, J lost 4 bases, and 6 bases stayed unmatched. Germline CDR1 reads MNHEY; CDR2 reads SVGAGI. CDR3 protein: CASSLQGARETQYF. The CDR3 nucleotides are TGTGCCAGCAGCTTACAGGGGGCTCGAGAGACCCAGTACTTC.

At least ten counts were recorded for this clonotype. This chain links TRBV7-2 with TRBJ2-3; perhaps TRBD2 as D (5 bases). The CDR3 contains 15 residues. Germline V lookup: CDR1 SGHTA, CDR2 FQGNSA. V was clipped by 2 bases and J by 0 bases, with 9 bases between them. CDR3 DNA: TGTGCCAGCAGCTTACGCGGACTCAGCACAGATACGCAGTATTTT. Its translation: CASSLRGLSTDTQYF.

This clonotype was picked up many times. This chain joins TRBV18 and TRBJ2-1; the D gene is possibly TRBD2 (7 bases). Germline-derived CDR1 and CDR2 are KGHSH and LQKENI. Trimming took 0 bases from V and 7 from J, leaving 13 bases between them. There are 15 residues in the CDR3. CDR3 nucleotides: TGTGCCAGCTCACCACCGAGGGGGGGCAGGAATGAGCAGTTCTTC. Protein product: CASSPPRGGRNEQFF.

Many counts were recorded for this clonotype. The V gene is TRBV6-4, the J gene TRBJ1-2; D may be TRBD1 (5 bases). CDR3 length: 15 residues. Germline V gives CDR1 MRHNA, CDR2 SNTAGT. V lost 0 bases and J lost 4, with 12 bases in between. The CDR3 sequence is CASSDSNGASYGYTF. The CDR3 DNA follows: TGTGCCAGCAGTGACTCGAACGGGGCGTCCTATGGCTACACCTTC.

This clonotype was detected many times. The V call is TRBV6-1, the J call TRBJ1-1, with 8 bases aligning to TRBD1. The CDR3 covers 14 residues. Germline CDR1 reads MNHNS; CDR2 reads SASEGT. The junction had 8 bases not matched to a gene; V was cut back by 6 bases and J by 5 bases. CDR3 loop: CASRESGGSTEAFF. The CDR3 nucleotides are TGTGCCAGCAGGGAATCAGGGGGCTCTACTGAAGCTTTCTTT.

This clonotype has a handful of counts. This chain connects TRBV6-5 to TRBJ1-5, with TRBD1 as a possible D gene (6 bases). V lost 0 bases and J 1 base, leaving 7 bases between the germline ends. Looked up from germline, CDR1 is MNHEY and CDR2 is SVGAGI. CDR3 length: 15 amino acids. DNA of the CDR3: TGTGCCAGCAGTTACTCACAGGGAAGCAATCAGCCCCAGCATTTT. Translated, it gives CASSYSQGSNQPQHF.

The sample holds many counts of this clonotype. The CDR3 protein is CASSVGRGRGYGYTF. The CDR3 coding sequence is TGTGCCAGCAGCGTAGGGCGGGGCCGGGGCTATGGCTACACCTTC. This chain uses TRBV9 with TRBJ1-2, with TRBD1 as a possible D gene (5 bases). CDR1 and CDR2 from the germline V gene are SGDLS and YYNGEE. V shed 0 bases and J shed 4 bases, with 13 bases lying between them. The CDR3 extends over 15 amino acids.

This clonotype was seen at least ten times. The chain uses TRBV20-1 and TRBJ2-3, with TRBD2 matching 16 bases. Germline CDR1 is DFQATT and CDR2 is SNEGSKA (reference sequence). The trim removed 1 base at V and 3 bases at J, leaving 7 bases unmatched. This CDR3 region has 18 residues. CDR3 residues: CSARGPGLAGGPTDTQYF. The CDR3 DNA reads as TGCAGTGCTAGAGGTCCGGGACTAGCGGGGGGGCCTACAGATACGCAGTATTTT.

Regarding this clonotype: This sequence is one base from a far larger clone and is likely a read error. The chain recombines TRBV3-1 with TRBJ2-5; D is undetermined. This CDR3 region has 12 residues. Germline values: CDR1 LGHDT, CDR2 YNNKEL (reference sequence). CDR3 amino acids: CATSPRRETQYF. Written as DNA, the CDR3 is TGTGCCACCAGCCCTCGAAGGGAGACCCAGTACTTC.

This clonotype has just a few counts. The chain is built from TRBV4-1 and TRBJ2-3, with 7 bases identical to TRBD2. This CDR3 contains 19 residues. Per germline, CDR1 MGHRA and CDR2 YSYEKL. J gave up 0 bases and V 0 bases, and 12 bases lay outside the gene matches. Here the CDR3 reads CASSQDMAFGGGSTDTQYF. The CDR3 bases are TGCGCCAGCAGCCAAGATATGGCGTTTGGCGGGGGAAGCACAGATACGCAGTATTTT.

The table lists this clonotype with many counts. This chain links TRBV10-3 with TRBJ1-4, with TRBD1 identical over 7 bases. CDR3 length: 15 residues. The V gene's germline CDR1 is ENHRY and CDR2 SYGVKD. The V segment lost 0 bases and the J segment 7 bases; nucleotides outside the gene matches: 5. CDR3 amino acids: CAISESTGKGEKLFF. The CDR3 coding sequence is TGTGCCATCAGTGAGTCGACAGGGAAGGGTGAAAAACTGTTTTTT.

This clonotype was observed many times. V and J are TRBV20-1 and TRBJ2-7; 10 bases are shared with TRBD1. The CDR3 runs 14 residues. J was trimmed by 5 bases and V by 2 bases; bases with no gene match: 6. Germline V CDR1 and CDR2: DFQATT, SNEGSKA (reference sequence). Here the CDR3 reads CSARTGTGAHEQYF. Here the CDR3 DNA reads TGCAGTGCTAGAACCGGGACAGGGGCCCACGAGCAGTACTTC.

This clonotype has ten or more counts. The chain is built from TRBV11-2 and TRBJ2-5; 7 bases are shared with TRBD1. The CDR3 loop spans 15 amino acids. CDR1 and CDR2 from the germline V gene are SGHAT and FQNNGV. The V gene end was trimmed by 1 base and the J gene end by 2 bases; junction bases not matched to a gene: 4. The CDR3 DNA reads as TGTGCCAGCAGCTTAGCGGGACAGCTACAAGAGACCCAGTACTTC. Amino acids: CASSLAGQLQETQYF. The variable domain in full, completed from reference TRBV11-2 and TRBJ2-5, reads EAGVAQSPRYKIIEKRQSVAFWCNPISGHATLYWYQQILGQGPKLLIQFQNNGVVDDSQLPKDRFSAERLKGVDSTLKIQPAKLEDSAVYLCASSLAGQLQETQYFGPGTRLLVL.

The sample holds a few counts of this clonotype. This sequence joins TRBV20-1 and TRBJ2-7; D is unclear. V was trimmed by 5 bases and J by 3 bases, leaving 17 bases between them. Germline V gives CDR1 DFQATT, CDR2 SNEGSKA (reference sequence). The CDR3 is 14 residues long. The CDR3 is CSAQGGPSRYEQYF. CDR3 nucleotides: TGCAGTGCTCAAGGCGGCCCTTCGCGCTACGAGCAGTACTTC.

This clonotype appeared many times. The CDR3, as DNA: TGTGCCAGCAGCTTCAGCGGTAGTGAGCAGTACTTC. Protein: CASSFSGSEQYF. V and J are TRBV7-8 and TRBJ2-7, with D possibly being TRBD2 (5 bases). Trimming took 3 bases from V and 7 from J, leaving 10 bases between them. CDR1 is SGHVS and CDR2 is FQNEAQ in the germline V gene. CDR3 length: 12 amino acids.

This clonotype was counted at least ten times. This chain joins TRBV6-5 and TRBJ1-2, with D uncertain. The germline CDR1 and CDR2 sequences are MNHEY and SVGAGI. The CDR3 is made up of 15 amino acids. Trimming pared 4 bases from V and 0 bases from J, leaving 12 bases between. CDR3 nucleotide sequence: TGTGCCAGCAGTTCGGGTGGGGTGACTAACTATGGCTACACCTTC. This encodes CASSSGGVTNYGYTF.

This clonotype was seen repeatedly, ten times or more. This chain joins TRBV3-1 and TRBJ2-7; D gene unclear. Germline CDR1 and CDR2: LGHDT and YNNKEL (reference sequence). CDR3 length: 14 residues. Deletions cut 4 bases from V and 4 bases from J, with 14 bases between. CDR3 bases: TGTGCCAGCAGCCCGCAGCCGAACGGTTACGAGCAGTACTTC. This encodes CASSPQPNGYEQYF.

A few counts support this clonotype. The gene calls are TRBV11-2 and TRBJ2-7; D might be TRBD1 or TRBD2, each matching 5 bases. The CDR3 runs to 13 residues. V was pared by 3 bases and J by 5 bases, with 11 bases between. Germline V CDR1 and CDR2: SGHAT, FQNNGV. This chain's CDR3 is CASSFIMGDEQYF. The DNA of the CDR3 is TGTGCCAGCAGCTTTATTATGGGGGACGAGCAGTACTTC. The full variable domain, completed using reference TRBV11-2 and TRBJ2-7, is EAGVAQSPRYKIIEKRQSVAFWCNPISGHATLYWYQQILGQGPKLLIQFQNNGVVDDSQLPKDRFSAERLKGVDSTLKIQPAKLEDSAVYLCASSFIMGDEQYFGPGTRLTVT.

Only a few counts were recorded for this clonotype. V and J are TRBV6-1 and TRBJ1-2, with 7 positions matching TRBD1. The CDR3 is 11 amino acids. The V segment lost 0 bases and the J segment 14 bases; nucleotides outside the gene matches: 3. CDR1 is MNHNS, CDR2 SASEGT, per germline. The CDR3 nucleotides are TGTGCCAGCAGTGAAGCGTGGGACAGAACCTTC. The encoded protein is CASSEAWDRTF.

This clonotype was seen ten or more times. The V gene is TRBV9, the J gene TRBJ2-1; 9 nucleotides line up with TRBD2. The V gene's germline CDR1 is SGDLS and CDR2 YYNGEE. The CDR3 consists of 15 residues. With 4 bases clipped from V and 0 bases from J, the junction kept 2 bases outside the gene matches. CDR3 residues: CASSPSGDSYNEQFF. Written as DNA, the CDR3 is TGTGCCAGCAGCCCTAGCGGGGACTCCTACAATGAGCAGTTCTTC.

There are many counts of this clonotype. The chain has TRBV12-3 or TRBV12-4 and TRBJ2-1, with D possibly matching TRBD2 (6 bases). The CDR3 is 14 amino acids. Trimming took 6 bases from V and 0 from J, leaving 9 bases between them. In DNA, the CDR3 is TGTGCCAGCAGGGGGGGTAGCTCCTACAATGAGCAGTTCTTC. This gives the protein CASRGGSSYNEQFF.

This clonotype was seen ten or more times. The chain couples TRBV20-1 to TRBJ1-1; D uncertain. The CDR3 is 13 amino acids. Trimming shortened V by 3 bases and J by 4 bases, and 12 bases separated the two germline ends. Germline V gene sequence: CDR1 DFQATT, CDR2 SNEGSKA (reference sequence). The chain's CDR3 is CSASPWSGTEAFF. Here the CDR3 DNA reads TGCAGTGCTAGCCCTTGGAGTGGCACTGAAGCTTTCTTT.

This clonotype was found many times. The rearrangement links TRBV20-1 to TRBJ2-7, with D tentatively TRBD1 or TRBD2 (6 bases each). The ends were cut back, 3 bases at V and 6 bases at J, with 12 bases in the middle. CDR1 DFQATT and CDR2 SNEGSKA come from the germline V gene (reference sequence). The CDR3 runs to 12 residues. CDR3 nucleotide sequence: TGCAGTGCTAGCGACGGGGGCGGCGAGCAGTACTTC. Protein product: CSASDGGGEQYF.

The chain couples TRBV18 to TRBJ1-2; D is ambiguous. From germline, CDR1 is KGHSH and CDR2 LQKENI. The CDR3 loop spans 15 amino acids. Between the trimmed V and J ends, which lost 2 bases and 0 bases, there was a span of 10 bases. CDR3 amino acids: CASSPSQDPNYGYTF. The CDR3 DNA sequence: TGTGCCAGCTCACCAAGCCAGGATCCTAACTATGGCTACACCTTC.